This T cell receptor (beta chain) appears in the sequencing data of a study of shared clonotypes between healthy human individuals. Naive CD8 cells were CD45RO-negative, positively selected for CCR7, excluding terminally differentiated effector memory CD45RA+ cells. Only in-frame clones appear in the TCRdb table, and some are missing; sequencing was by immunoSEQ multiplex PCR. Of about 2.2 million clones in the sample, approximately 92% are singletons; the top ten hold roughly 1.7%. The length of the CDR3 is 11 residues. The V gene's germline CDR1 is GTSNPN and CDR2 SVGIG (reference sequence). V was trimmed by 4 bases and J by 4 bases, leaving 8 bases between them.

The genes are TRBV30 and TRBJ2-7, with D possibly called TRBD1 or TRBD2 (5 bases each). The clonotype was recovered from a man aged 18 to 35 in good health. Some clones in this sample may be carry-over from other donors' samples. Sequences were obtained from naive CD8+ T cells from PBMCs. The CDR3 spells CAWNEGYEQYF. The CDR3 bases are TGTGCCTGGAACGAGGGGTACGAGCAGTACTTC.